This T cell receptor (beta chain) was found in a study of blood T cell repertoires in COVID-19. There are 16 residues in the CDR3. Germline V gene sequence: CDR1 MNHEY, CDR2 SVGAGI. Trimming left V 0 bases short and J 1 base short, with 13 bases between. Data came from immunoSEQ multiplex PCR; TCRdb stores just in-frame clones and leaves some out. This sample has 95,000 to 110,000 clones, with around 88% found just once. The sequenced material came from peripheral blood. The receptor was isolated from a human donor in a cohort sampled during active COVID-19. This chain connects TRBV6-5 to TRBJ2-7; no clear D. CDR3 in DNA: TGTGCCAGCAGTTACTCTGGCCCCCGCAGGTCCTACGAGCAGTACTTC. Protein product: CASSYSGPRRSYEQYF.